This T cell receptor beta chain originates from a study of human T cells and chemical hapten exposure. Study-level findings and limits: Healthy people's immune response may differ from that of the donors, who had alopecia.

CDR1 is MGHRA, CDR2 YSYEKL, per germline. Trimming cost V 1 base and J 7 bases, with 11 bases left between them. This CDR3 region has 14 residues. TCRdb ran MiXCR on the RACE reads and lists one entry per CDR3 protein. The sample contains some 120,000 distinct CDR3 sequences, 9% to 14% of which appear only once. This clonotype has a handful of counts. The antigen is unknown. Time point in this sample: patch test 1, 2 weeks after DPC sensitization. Treatment of the sample: therapeutic diphenylcyclopropenone sensitization with weekly scalp DPC. Prior to application of each patch test, blood was drawn. The TCR was taken from a woman between 50 and 59 years old with alopecia areata. Some clones in this sample may be carry-over from other donors' samples. The input for sequencing was whole blood, taken in connection with sensitization to the hapten diphenylcyclopropenone (DPC). This chain links TRBV4-1 with TRBJ2-1; the D is unclear. The DNA for the CDR3 is TGCGCCAGCAGCCAAGGACCCCGGTGGAATGAGCAGTTCTTC. Protein product: CASSQGPRWNEQFF.